The 24 T cell receptor beta chains given below trace back to one sample, sequenced in a study of T cell changes during pregnancy in multiple sclerosis. Measured with immunoSEQ multiplex PCR; TCRdb has only the in-frame clones, and not every one. The profile shows 40,000 or so clones, 75% to 95% of them singletons. The specimen comprised CD4+ T cells from peripheral blood mononuclear cells, sampled in the first trimester of pregnancy. The source is a female donor in good health, enrolled as a control in a pregnancy study.

The chain combines TRBV4-2 with TRBJ1-1; D is possibly TRBD1 (6 bases). V lost 0 bases and J lost 4, with 18 bases in between. Germline values: CDR1 LGHNA, CDR2 YNFKEQ. The CDR3 contains 17 residues. Written as DNA, the CDR3 is TGTGCCAGCAGCCAAGATAGTGGCAGGGGATTTGGCACTGAAGCTTTCTTT. Translating it yields CASSQDSGRGFGTEAFF.

The chain employs TRBV7-3 and TRBJ1-1, with D possibly matching TRBD1 (5 bases). Germline V gives CDR1 SGHTA, CDR2 FQGTGA. This CDR3 is built from 16 residues. Trimming removed 2 bases from V and 0 bases from J, with 13 bases in between. The CDR3 reads CASSLFGGGLNTEAFF. The CDR3 DNA is TGTGCCAGCAGCTTATTCGGGGGTGGACTGAACACTGAAGCTTTCTTT.

V is TRBV11-2 and J is TRBJ1-4; D is perhaps TRBD1 (5 bases). V lost 3 bases and J lost 4, with 18 bases in between. The germline V gene has CDR1 SGHAT and CDR2 FQNNGV. This CDR3 is built from 17 residues. This CDR3 reads CASSLAWWDSDNEKLFF. CDR3 DNA sequence: TGTGCCAGCAGCTTGGCTTGGTGGGACTCCGATAATGAAAAACTGTTTTTT.

The rearrangement joins TRBV2 to TRBJ1-5; a possible D gene is TRBD1 (5 bases). V lost 8 bases, J lost 2 bases, and 13 bases lay in between. CDR3 length: 14 residues. CDR1 is SNHLY and CDR2 is FYNNEI in the germline V gene. In DNA, the CDR3 is TGTGCCAGCGAGACCACAGGTCGCAATCAGCCCCAGCATTTT. Translation gives CASETTGRNQPQHF.

This chain connects TRBV6-5 to TRBJ2-7, with 12 positions matching TRBD1. The CDR3 is made up of 14 amino acids. Germline V gene lookup returns CDR1 MNHEY and CDR2 SVGAGI. V shed 6 bases and J 5 bases; nucleotides not matched to a gene: 5. CDR3 nucleotides: TGTGCCAGCAGGGGGGGACAGGGGGCCCACGAGCAGTACTTC. It is translated as CASRGGQGAHEQYF.

The chain combines TRBV7-9 with TRBJ1-4, with D possibly matching TRBD1 (5 bases). The germline V gene has CDR1 SEHNR and CDR2 FQNEAQ (reference sequence). The CDR3 runs to 15 residues. Trimming removed 3 bases from V and 3 bases from J, with 11 bases in between. The CDR3 here is CASSLGGVANEKLFF. The CDR3 bases are TGTGCCAGCAGCTTGGGGGGGGTGGCTAATGAAAAACTGTTTTTT.

Only one count was recorded for this clone. CDR3 in amino acids: CASQRGQGASGYTF. The CDR3, as DNA: TGTGCCAGCCAGAGGGGACAGGGGGCGAGTGGCTACACCTTC. The V and J genes are TRBV7-9 and TRBJ1-2, with TRBD1 matching over 12 bases. The junction had 8 bases not matched to a gene; V was cut back by 8 bases and J by 7 bases. The V gene's germline CDR1 is SEHNR and CDR2 FQNEAQ (reference sequence). The length of the CDR3 is 14 residues.

This chain connects TRBV30 to TRBJ2-7; 11 bases are a match to TRBD1. Looked up from germline, CDR1 is GTSNPN and CDR2 is SVGIG (reference sequence). The CDR3 has 13 residues. V shed 4 bases, J shed 6 bases, and the junction held 5 bases outside the gene matches. CDR3 region: CAWNRDRGSEQYF. The CDR3 coding sequence is TGTGCCTGGAACCGGGACAGGGGGTCCGAGCAGTACTTC.

In this sample, this clone turned up a few times. At one end the junction does not follow the germline gene, possibly because of a read error. This chain links TRBV7-7 with TRBJ1-6; 7 bases line up with TRBD1. Per germline, CDR1 SSHAT and CDR2 FNYEAQ (reference sequence). CDR3 size: 13 residues. The CDR3 DNA is TGTGCTAGCAGCCAGGACAGGAATTCACCCCTCCACTTT. It translates to CASSQDRNSPLHF. Supplemented by reference TRBV7-7 and TRBJ1-6, the full variable domain reads GAGVSQSPRYKVTKRGQDVTLRCDPISSHATLYWYQQALGQGPEFLTYFNYEAQPDKSGLPSDRFSAERPEGSISTLTIQRTEQRDSAMYRCASSQDRNSPLHFGNGTRLTVT.

In DNA, the CDR3 is TGTGCCAGCAGCTTAGAAGGGGCGGATGGGTTCTTC. It specifies CASSLEGADGFF. This chain joins TRBV7-8 and TRBJ2-1; D is perhaps TRBD1 (5 bases). The CDR3 length is 12 residues. V dropped 1 base and J dropped 15 bases, with 13 bases sitting between them. Germline V lookup: CDR1 SGHVS, CDR2 FQNEAQ.

The rearrangement uses TRBV7-3 and TRBJ1-6, with 7 bases identical to TRBD1. Germline CDR1 reads SGHTA; CDR2 reads FQGTGA. The CDR3 loop spans 16 amino acids. The trim removed 2 bases at V and 8 bases at J, leaving 9 bases unmatched. DNA for the CDR3: TGTGCCAGCAGCTTATCATACAGGGGTTCGGATTCACCCCTCCACTTT. Its translation: CASSLSYRGSDSPLHF. Supplemented by reference TRBV7-3 and TRBJ1-6, the full variable domain reads GAGVSQTPSNKVTEKGKYVELRCDPISGHTALYWYRQSLGQGPEFLIYFQGTGAADDSGLPNDRFFAVRPEGSVSTLKIQRTERGDSAVYLCASSLSYRGSDSPLHFGNGTRLTVT.

The chain combines TRBV7-3 with TRBJ2-2; the match to TRBD2 covers 9 bases. The CDR3 covers 18 residues. Germline CDR1 SGHTA, CDR2 FQGTGA. V lost 5 bases to trimming and J lost 7 bases; unmatched junction nucleotides: 17. The CDR3, as DNA: TGTGCCAGCAGCCAAGGTCTTCTGGCGGGGGGGCCCGGCGGGGAGCTGTTTTTT. Residues: CASSQGLLAGGPGGELFF.

As regards this clone: This sample includes further DNA sequences coding for the same CDR3. V usage is TRBV6-5 and J usage is TRBJ2-6; no firm D call. The CDR3 extends over 15 amino acids. Germline lookup yields CDR1 MNHEY and CDR2 SVGAGI. V lost 5 bases, J lost 0 bases, and 8 bases lay in between. The CDR3 is CASSPGGSGANVLTF. The CDR3 DNA follows: TGTGCCAGCAGTCCGGGTGGCTCTGGGGCCAACGTCCTGACTTTC.

For the CDR3, the DNA is TGTGCTAGTGGATCCGGGTCCCTTTACACAGATACGCAGTATTTT. Its translation: CASGSGSLYTDTQYF. V usage is TRBV12-5 and J usage is TRBJ2-3; D gene ambiguous. V was trimmed by 6 bases and J by 2 bases, leaving 15 bases between them. Germline V gene data show CDR1 as LGHNT and CDR2 as FRNRAP. The CDR3 consists of 15 residues.

V is TRBV7-9 and J is TRBJ1-5, with 7 bases aligning to TRBD1. J was trimmed by 3 bases and V by 1 base; bases with no gene match: 9. Germline loops: CDR1 SEHNR, CDR2 FQNEAQ (reference sequence). This CDR3 has 17 residues. CDR3 in amino acids: CASSLGSWDSNNQPQHF. As DNA, the CDR3 is TGTGCCAGCAGCTTAGGTTCTTGGGACAGTAACAATCAGCCCCAGCATTTT.

V usage is TRBV6-5 and J usage is TRBJ1-2, with 7 nucleotides matching TRBD1. CDR1 MNHEY and CDR2 SVGAGI come from the germline V gene. After removal of 7 bases from V and 2 bases from J, the junction contained 10 bases not matched to a gene. The CDR3 contains 15 residues. CDR3 region: CASTQIETGNYGYTF. In DNA, the CDR3 is TGTGCCAGCACCCAAATCGAGACAGGGAACTATGGCTACACCTTC.

The chain links TRBV7-3 to TRBJ2-5; 13 bases match TRBD2. Germline CDR1 SGHTA, CDR2 FQGTGA. There are 15 residues in the CDR3. V shed 5 bases and J 7 bases; nucleotides not matched to a gene: 7. The CDR3 DNA sequence: TGTGCCAGCAGCCCTGGACTAGCGGGGGATGTGACCCAGTACTTC. This encodes CASSPGLAGDVTQYF.

The CDR3: CASNWETQSSYEQYF. CDR3 DNA: TGTGCCAGCAATTGGGAGACACAAAGCTCCTACGAGCAGTACTTC. This rearrangement joins TRBV6-1 to TRBJ2-7; perhaps TRBD2 as D (5 bases). CDR1 is MNHNS, CDR2 SASEGT, per germline. V was clipped by 7 bases and J by 0 bases, with 16 bases between them. The CDR3 runs to 15 residues.

About this clone itself: Other DNA sequences in the same sample also yield this CDR3. The V gene is TRBV27, the J gene TRBJ1-6; unclear D gene. Trimming cost V 0 bases and J 9 bases, with 9 bases left between them. The germline V gene encodes CDR1 MNHEY and CDR2 SMNVEV (reference sequence). This CDR3 has 14 amino acids. The CDR3 is CASSLSQVRSPLHF. CDR3 nucleotides: TGTGCCAGCAGTTTATCGCAGGTTCGTTCACCCCTCCACTTT.

The chain recombines TRBV15 with TRBJ1-1; D is possibly TRBD1 (6 bases). The CDR3 covers 14 residues. Trimming took off 0 bases at V and 7 bases at J, with 12 bases between the two ends. Germline lookup yields CDR1 LNHNV and CDR2 YYDKDF (reference sequence). The CDR3 protein is CATSRDPGQNEAFF. CDR3 DNA: TGTGCCACCAGCAGAGATCCCGGACAGAATGAAGCTTTCTTT.

The chain links TRBV7-2 to TRBJ2-5; no definite D call. Germline loops: CDR1 SGHTA, CDR2 FQGNSA. The CDR3 is 14 residues long. V shed 2 bases and J shed 0 bases, with 7 bases lying between them. CDR3 in amino acids: CASSLSGYQETQYF. The CDR3 DNA reads as TGTGCCAGCAGCTTATCCGGGTACCAAGAGACCCAGTACTTC.

This sequence joins TRBV5-6 and TRBJ1-6; D uncertain. The CDR3 spans 19 residues. Germline loops: CDR1 SGHDT, CDR2 YYEEEE. V was trimmed by 1 base and J by 0 bases, leaving 17 bases between them. CDR3 DNA sequence: TGTGCCAGCAGCTTGAGTGTCTCAAGAAGGAGCTCCTATAATTCACCCCTCCACTTT. It translates to CASSLSVSRRSSYNSPLHF.

The rearrangement uses TRBV5-5 and TRBJ1-5; TRBD1 aligns across 9 bases. V lost 5 bases to trimming and J lost 4 bases; unmatched junction nucleotides: 10. This CDR3 has 16 residues. Germline CDR1 reads SGHKS; CDR2 reads YYEKEE (reference sequence). CDR3 amino acids: CASSLVGQGRNQPQHF. The CDR3 nucleotides are TGTGCCAGCAGTTTAGTGGGACAGGGACGTAATCAGCCCCAGCATTTT.

The CDR3 nucleotides are TGTGCCAGCAGCGTTCATTCAGGGGGCGGCTATGGCTACACCTTC. Translation gives CASSVHSGGGYGYTF. The chain combines TRBV9 with TRBJ1-2; 8 bases align to TRBD1. The CDR3 loop spans 15 amino acids. V dropped 2 bases and J dropped 4; count of bases not matched to a gene: 7. Germline V lookup: CDR1 SGDLS, CDR2 YYNGEE.